These T cell receptor beta chains were read from a single sample in a study of blood T cell repertoires in COVID-19. The repertoire was sequenced with immunoSEQ multiplex PCR; TCRdb's copy has only in-frame clones and lacks some. The sample has 30,000 or so clones; 88% are singletons. Sequencing was performed on peripheral blood. Source of these receptors: a human donor in a cohort sampled during active COVID-19. Each CDR3 is given with its conserved first and last residue. The order of the fields is clone size, J gene, D gene, V gene, CDR3 protein, CDR3 DNA. The D gene is left open where the match is weak. Size is omitted from some rows. Given values are once, few, many or a class for expanded clones.

>once|TRBJ1-1|-|TRBV6-6
CASSYLGGMGTEAFF
TGTGCCAGCAGTTACCTCGGAGGTATGGGCACTGAAGCTTTCTTT
>-|TRBJ2-1|-|TRBV5-1
CASSPGQNSYNEQFF
TGCGCCAGCAGCCCCGGACAGAACTCCTACAATGAGCAGTTCTTC
>-|TRBJ2-5|TRBD2|TRBV4-2
CASSPLSGLAGKETQYF
TGTGCCAGCAGCCCCCTGAGCGGACTAGCGGGGAAAGAGACCCAGTACTTC
>once|TRBJ2-1|TRBD2|TRBV19
CASSKRPGGGADNEQFF
TGTGCCAGTAGTAAACGCCCCGGCGGGGGGGCCGACAATGAGCAGTTCTTC
>-|TRBJ2-5|-|TRBV7-7
CASSLSPGRQETQYF
TGTGCTAGCAGCTTATCCCCTGGGAGGCAAGAGACCCAGTACTTC
>once|TRBJ2-1|TRBD1|TRBV7-2
CASSVDRGPYNEQFF
TGTGCCAGCAGCGTGGACAGGGGACCCTACAATGAGCAGTTCTTC
>once|TRBJ2-7|-|TRBV5-5
CASSLQRTEIDEQYF
TGTGCCAGCAGCTTGCAGCGGACAGAGATCGACGAGCAGTACTTC
>once|TRBJ1-6|-|TRBV3-1/TRBV3-2
CASSQGTVHSPLHF
TGTGCCAGCAGCCAAGGGACAGTACATTCACCCCTCCACTTT
>-|TRBJ2-7|TRBD2|TRBV5-1
CASSLVTSGEEQYF
TGCGCCAGCAGCTTGGTGACTAGCGGGGAAGAGCAGTACTTC
>-|TRBJ2-7|TRBD1|TRBV5-4
CASSLPPGQGATYEQYF
TGTGCCAGCAGCTTACCCCCGGGACAGGGGGCCACTTACGAGCAGTACTTC
>-|TRBJ2-3|TRBD2|TRBV5-1
CASRWEGPTDTQYF
TGCGCCAGCAGATGGGAGGGGCCCACAGATACGCAGTATTTT
>-|TRBJ2-7|TRBD1|TRBV6-1
CASSEALGTGGYEQYF
TGTGCCAGCAGTGAAGCGCTCGGGACAGGGGGCTACGAGCAGTACTTC
>-|TRBJ2-2|TRBD2|TRBV12-3/TRBV12-4
CASSLTSRELFF
TGTGCCAGCAGTTTGACTAGCCGGGAGCTGTTTTTT
>-|TRBJ2-5|TRBD1|TRBV5-8
CASSGTGVGETQYF
TGTGCCAGCAGCGGAACAGGGGTCGGGGAGACCCAGTACTTC
>-|TRBJ2-1|TRBD2|TRBV6-2/TRBV6-3
CASSRLAGGPNEQFF
TGTGCCAGCAGCCGACTAGCGGGGGGGCCCAATGAGCAGTTCTTC
>-|TRBJ2-6|TRBD1|TRBV5-6
CASSADRGLAGANVLTF
TGTGCCAGCAGCGCGGACAGGGGGCTAGCTGGGGCCAACGTCCTGACTTTC
>-|TRBJ1-5|-|TRBV19
CAARYGNQPQHF
TGTGCCGCGAGATATGGCAATCAGCCCCAGCATTTT
>-|TRBJ1-2|TRBD1|TRBV5-4
CASRGGAEYGYTF
TGTGCCAGCAGAGGGGGCGCCGAATATGGCTACACCTTC
>-|TRBJ2-7|-|TRBV7-2
CASSLVGGYEQYF
TGTGCCAGCAGCTTAGTCGGCGGTTACGAGCAGTACTTC
>-|TRBJ2-3|TRBD2|TRBV13
CASSSRLAGGLSTDTQYF
TGTGCCAGCAGCTCTAGACTAGCGGGGGGCCTCAGCACAGATACGCAGTATTTT
>-|TRBJ2-2|TRBD2|TRBV7-7
CASSLRSTSGGANTGELFF
TGTGCCAGCAGCTTACGGTCTACTAGCGGGGGGGCTAACACCGGGGAGCTGTTTTTT
>-|TRBJ1-5|-|TRBV25-1
CASSEYPDQPQHF
TGTGCCAGCAGTGAATATCCGGATCAGCCCCAGCATTTT
>-|TRBJ2-5|TRBD1|TRBV12-5
CASGSGQVQETQYF
TGTGCTAGTGGTTCCGGACAGGTCCAAGAGACCCAGTACTTC
>-|TRBJ2-7|TRBD1|TRBV2
CAIAGDRGREQYF
TGTGCCATCGCGGGGGACAGGGGGCGGGAGCAGTACTTC
>few|TRBJ2-1|TRBD2|TRBV4-2
CASSQDGTSGYNEQFF
TGTGCCAGCAGCCAAGATGGGACTAGCGGGTACAATGAGCAGTTCTTC
>once|TRBJ2-7|-|TRBV28
CASSLLAGAPYEQYF
TGTGCCAGCAGTTTATTGGCGGGGGCTCCCTACGAGCAGTACTTC
>-|TRBJ2-7|-|TRBV7-9
CASSRPLAGSHEQYF
TGTGCCAGCAGCCGGCCTCTGGCGGGGTCCCACGAGCAGTACTTC
>-|TRBJ2-3|TRBD2|TRBV27
CASSPTTSGGTDTQYF
TGTGCCAGCAGTCCTACTACTAGCGGTGGCACAGATACGCAGTATTTT